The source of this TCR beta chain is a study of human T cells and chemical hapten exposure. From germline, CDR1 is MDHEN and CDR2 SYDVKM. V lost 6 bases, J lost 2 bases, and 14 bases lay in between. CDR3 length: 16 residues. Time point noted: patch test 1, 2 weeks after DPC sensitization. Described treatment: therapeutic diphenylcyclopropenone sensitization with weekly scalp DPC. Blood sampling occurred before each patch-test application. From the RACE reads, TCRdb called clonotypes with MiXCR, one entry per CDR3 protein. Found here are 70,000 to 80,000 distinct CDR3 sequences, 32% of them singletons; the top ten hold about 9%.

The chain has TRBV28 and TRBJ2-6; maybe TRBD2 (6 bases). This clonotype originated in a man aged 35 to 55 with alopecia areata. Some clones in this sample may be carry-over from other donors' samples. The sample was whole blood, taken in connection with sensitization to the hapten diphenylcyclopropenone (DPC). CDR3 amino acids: CASSLLGGAGANVLTF. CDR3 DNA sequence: TGTGCCAGCAGCCTCCTGGGGGGAGCTGGGGCCAACGTCCTGACTTTC.